Detailed here is one TCR beta chain. The protocol was immunoSEQ multiplex PCR, while the TCRdb copy is restricted to in-frame clones and leaves out a portion. The repertoire consists of 150,000 or so clones, with about 85% occurring once and the leading ten covering 0.63%. This sample was taken from a study of blood T cell repertoires in COVID-19. The sequence was obtained from a man between 60 and 70 years old with COVID-19, enrolled during active disease. The sample comprised peripheral blood.

The CDR3 is CASSLRLRGNQPQHF. CDR3 sequence (DNA): TGTGCCAGCAGCTTGCGACTCCGGGGCAATCAGCCCCAGCATTTT. The V and J genes are TRBV5-6 and TRBJ1-5; D not certain. CDR3 length: 15 residues. Trimming removed 1 base at V and 2 bases at J, with 10 bases between. CDR1 and CDR2 (germline): SGHDT, YYEEEE. The full variable domain, rest sourced from reference TRBV5-6 and TRBJ1-5, is DAGVTQSPTHLIKTRGQQVTLRCSPKSGHDTVSWYQQALGQGPQFIFQYYEEEERQRGNFPDRFSGHQFPNYSSELNVNALLLGDSALYLCASSLRLRGNQPQHFGDGTRLSIL.